The table lists the clone carrying this T cell receptor (beta chain) with a few counts. The source of the sample is a study of blood T cell repertoires in COVID-19. Study-wide background: The study drew acute and convalescent COVID-19 samples from the United States, Italy and Spain.

Germline V gene lookup returns CDR1 MNHEY and CDR2 SMNVEV (reference sequence). The CDR3 length is 13 residues. Trimming cost V 6 bases and J 6 bases, with 12 bases left between them. Study processing details: The assay estimated nucleated cells by amplifying reference gene primers. Clones were sequenced by immunoSEQ multiplex PCR, and TCRdb holds only the in-frame ones, with some missing. V, J and clone size are those of that table, while D and trimming were read from the DNA. The sample records nearly 40,000 clones, over 75% being singletons. The genes are TRBV27 and TRBJ1-5; D uncertain. This TCR was sampled from a man older than 75 with active or convalescent COVID-19. Input material: peripheral blood. CDR3 DNA sequence: TGTGCCAGCAGGAGGGTACGAGGTCAGCCCCAGCATTTT. Amino acids: CASRRVRGQPQHF.